This TCR beta chain comes out of a study of Graves' ophthalmopathy and Graves' hyperthyroidism. Study in general: Peripheral blood was gathered at the point of initial diagnosis, before any treatment started. Broader study findings: Blood repertoires reportedly contained most expanded thyroid clonotypes above 0.001 frequency.

This clonotype was found many times. Its antigen is still unknown. V lost 3 bases and J lost 3, with 11 bases in between. The CDR3 sequence is 15 residues long. CDR1 and CDR2 (germline): MRHNA, SNTAGT. RNA transcripts provided the template for amplifying TCR beta CDR3 regions. RT-PCR with HTBI primers came first, then second-round multiplex PCR. A single record per CDR3 protein comes from TCRdb applying MiXCR to the multiplex PCR reads. In the table there are 170,000 or so distinct CDR3 sequences, around two fifths of which are singletons. Clinical symptoms, serum thyroxine, TRAb, thyroid ultrasound and orbital computed tomography formed the basis of diagnosis.

The rearrangement joins TRBV6-4 to TRBJ2-2; D may match TRBD1 or TRBD2 (6 bases each). The source of this sequence is a man younger than 45 with Graves' ophthalmopathy. The source material was peripheral blood. The CDR3: CASSEQGGDTGELFF. In nucleotides, the CDR3 is TGTGCCAGCAGTGAACAGGGAGGAGACACCGGGGAGCTGTTTTTT.